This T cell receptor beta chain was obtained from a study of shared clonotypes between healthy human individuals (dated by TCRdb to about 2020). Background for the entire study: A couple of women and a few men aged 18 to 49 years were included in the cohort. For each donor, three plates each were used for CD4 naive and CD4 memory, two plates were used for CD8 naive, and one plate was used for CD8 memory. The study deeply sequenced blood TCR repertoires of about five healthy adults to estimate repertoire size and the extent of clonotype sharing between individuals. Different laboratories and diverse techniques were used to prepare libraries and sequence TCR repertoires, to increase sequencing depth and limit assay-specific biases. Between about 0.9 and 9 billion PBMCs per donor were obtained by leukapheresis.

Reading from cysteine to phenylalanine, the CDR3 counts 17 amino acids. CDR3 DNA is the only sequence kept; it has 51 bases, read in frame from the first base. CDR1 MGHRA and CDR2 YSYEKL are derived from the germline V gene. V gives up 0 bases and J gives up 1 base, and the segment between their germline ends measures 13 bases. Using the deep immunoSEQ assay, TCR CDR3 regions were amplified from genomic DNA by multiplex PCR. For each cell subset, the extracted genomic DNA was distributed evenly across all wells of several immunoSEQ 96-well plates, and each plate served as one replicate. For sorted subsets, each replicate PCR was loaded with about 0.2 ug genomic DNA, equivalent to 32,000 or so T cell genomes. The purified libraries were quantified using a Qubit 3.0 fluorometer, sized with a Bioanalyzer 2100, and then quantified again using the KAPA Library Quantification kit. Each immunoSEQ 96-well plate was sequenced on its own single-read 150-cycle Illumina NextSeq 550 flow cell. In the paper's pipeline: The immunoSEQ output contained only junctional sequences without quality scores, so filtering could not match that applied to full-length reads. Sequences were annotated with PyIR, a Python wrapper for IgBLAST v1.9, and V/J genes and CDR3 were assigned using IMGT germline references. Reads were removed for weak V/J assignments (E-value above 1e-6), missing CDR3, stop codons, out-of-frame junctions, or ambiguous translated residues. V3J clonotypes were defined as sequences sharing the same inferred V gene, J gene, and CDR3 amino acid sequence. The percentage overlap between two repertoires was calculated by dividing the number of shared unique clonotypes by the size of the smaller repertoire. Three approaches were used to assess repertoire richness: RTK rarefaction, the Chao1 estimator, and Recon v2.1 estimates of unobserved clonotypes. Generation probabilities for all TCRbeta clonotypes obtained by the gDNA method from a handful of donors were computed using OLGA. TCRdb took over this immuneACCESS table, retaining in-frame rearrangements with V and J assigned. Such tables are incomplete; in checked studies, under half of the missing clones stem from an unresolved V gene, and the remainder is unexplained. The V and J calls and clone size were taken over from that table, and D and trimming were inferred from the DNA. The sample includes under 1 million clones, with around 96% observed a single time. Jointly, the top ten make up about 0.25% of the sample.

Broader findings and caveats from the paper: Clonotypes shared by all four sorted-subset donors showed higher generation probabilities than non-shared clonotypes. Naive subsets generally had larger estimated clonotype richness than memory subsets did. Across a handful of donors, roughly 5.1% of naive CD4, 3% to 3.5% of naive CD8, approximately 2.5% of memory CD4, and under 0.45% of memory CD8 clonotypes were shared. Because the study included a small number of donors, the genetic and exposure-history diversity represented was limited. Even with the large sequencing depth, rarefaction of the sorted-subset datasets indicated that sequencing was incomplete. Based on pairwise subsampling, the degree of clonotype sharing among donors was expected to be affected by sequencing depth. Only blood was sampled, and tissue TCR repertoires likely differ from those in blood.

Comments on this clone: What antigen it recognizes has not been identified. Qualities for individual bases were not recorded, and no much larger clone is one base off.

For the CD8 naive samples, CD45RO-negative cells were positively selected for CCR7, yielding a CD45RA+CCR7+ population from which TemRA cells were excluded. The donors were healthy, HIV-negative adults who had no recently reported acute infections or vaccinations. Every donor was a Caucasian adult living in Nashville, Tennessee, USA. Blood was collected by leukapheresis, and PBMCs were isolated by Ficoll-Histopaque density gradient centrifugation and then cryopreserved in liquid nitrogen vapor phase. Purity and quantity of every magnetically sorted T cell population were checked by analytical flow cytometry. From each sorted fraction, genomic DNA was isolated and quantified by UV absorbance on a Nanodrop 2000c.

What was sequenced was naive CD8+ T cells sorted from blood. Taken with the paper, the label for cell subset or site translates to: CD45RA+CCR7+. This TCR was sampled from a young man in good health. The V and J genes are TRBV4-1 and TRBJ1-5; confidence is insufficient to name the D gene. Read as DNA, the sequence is TGCGCCAGCAGCCAAGAGAGCGTGGTCCGAAGCAATCAGCCCCAGCATTTT. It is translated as CASSQESVVRSNQPQHF.